A single sample gave rise to the 15 T cell receptor beta chains below, sequenced in a study of cytomegalovirus exposure and HLA in healthy donors. Use of 60 Vbeta and 13 Jbeta primers characterized the PCR. Here immunoSEQ multiplex PCR was the method, and the copy in TCRdb shows in-frame clones only, minus some. The sample shows fewer than 200,000 clones, around 80% of them seen only once. Material: PBMCs. Receptors originate from a woman aged 18-35 years in good health and CMV-seronegative.

DNA for the CDR3: TGTGCCAGCAGTTTTGGGTCAGGAACCAACTATGGCTACACCTTC. Translated: CASSFGSGTNYGYTF. This chain links TRBV28 with TRBJ1-2; no reliable D call. CDR3 length: 15 amino acids. From germline, CDR1 is MDHEN and CDR2 SYDVKM. Trimming left V 3 bases short and J 2 bases short, with 13 bases between.

V usage is TRBV28 and J usage is TRBJ2-7; TRBD2 aligns across 8 bases. Germline CDR1 reads MDHEN; CDR2 reads SYDVKM. CDR3 size: 14 residues. V trimming: 2 bases; J trimming: 2 bases; junction bases outside the gene matches: 2. This CDR3 reads CASSLERGTYEQYF. The CDR3 DNA sequence: TGTGCCAGCAGTTTAGAGCGGGGGACCTACGAGCAGTACTTC.

V gene TRBV19 combines with J gene TRBJ1-1, with D possibly being TRBD1 (5 bases). V lost 6 bases, J lost 4 bases, and 12 bases lay in between. The CDR3 totals 13 residues. Germline assignment: CDR1 LNHDA and CDR2 SQIVND (reference sequence). The CDR3 region is CASRKGRSTEAFF. The CDR3 DNA follows: TGTGCCAGTAGGAAGGGGAGGAGCACTGAAGCTTTCTTT.

The chain has TRBV11-3 and TRBJ2-7; a possible D gene is TRBD2 (7 bases). Germline loops: CDR1 SGHNT, CDR2 YENEEA. The germline V and J ends were trimmed by 3 bases and 2 bases, with 20 bases remaining between them. The CDR3 is 17 amino acids. The CDR3 DNA sequence: TGTGCCAGCAGCTTCGGGGGCCGGGCTAGCGGTACCTACGAGCAGTACTTC. Translating gives CASSFGGRASGTYEQYF.

The count of this clone is one. The chain joins TRBV11-2 to TRBJ2-5; D possibly corresponds to TRBD1 (6 bases). V was pared by 0 bases and J by 1 base, with 12 bases between. Germline loops: CDR1 SGHAT, CDR2 FQNNGV. There are 16 residues in the CDR3. CDR3 loop: CASSLEQGIFQETQYF. CDR3 bases: TGTGCCAGCAGCTTAGAACAGGGTATCTTCCAAGAGACCCAGTACTTC.

V is TRBV21-1 and J is TRBJ2-5; no DNA check was done on the table's D call, TRBD1. TRBV21-1 is a pseudogene segment. This CDR3 region has 17 residues. Here the CDR3 reads CASSKAIDKTLRETQYF. CDR3 in DNA: TGTGCCAGCAGCAAAGCGATCGACAAGACGCTAAGGGAGACCCAGTACTTC.

The chain has TRBV5-4 and TRBJ2-3, with 10 bases identical to TRBD2. The CDR3 extends over 16 amino acids. V was pared by 0 bases and J by 4 bases, with 5 bases of the junction left unmatched. Looked up from germline, CDR1 is SGHNT and CDR2 is YYREEE (reference sequence). CDR3 sequence reads: CASSLGLAGVADTQYF. CDR3 nucleotide sequence: TGTGCCAGCAGCTTGGGGCTAGCGGGAGTGGCAGATACGCAGTATTTT.

This clone is a singleton in its sample. Different DNA sequences within this sample yield the same CDR3. The chain has TRBV28 and TRBJ2-3, with a weak D call TRBD2 (6 bases). CDR3 length: 14 amino acids. Germline values: CDR1 MDHEN, CDR2 SYDVKM. Trimming removed 3 bases from V and 1 base from J, with 8 bases in between. The CDR3 coding sequence is TGTGCCAGCAGTTTTAGCGGAGGCACAGATACGCAGTATTTT. Translation: CASSFSGGTDTQYF.

The genes are TRBV6-1 and TRBJ2-1; TRBD2 might be the D (6 bases). V dropped 5 bases and J dropped 4 bases, with 12 bases sitting between them. The CDR3 loop spans 14 amino acids. The germline CDR1 and CDR2 sequences are MNHNS and SASEGT. The CDR3 DNA sequence: TGTGCCAGCAGTCTAGCGAGAGGGTACAATGAGCAGTTCTTC. Translation gives CASSLARGYNEQFF.

The V and J genes are TRBV5-6 and TRBJ2-1, with D perhaps TRBD1 (6 bases). V lost 3 bases, J lost 2 bases, and 15 bases lay in between. The germline gives CDR1 SGHDT, CDR2 YYEEEE. This CDR3 has 16 amino acids. Here the CDR3 reads CASSSIRGGTYNEQFF. The CDR3 DNA sequence: TGTGCCAGCAGCTCAATTAGAGGGGGTACCTACAATGAGCAGTTCTTC.

This clone has a single count. V is TRBV11-2 and J is TRBJ2-1; D might be TRBD2 (5 bases). Deletions cut 4 bases from V and 0 bases from J, with 10 bases between. Germline V CDR1 and CDR2: SGHAT, FQNNGV. This CDR3 has 15 residues. CDR3 bases: TGTGCCAGCAGCTATCGGGGAAACTCCTACAATGAGCAGTTCTTC. Protein sequence: CASSYRGNSYNEQFF.

This clone was seen a few times. The chain joins TRBV5-4 to TRBJ2-1, with a weak D call TRBD2 (5 bases). V gave up 5 bases and J gave up 8 bases, with 17 bases separating them. In germline, CDR1 is SGHNT, CDR2 YYREEE (reference sequence). This CDR3 contains 14 residues. The CDR3 is CASRLLGGRDEQFF. In DNA form, the CDR3 reads TGTGCCAGCAGGCTATTAGGCGGGCGGGATGAGCAGTTCTTC. Looking up the rest from reference TRBV5-4 and TRBJ2-1 gives the full variable domain: ETGVTQSPTHLIKTRGQQVTLRCSSQSGHNTVSWYQQALGQGPQFIFQYYREEENGRGNFPPRFSGLQFPNYSSELNVNALELDDSALYLCASRLLGGRDEQFFGPGTRLTVL.

This chain connects TRBV30 to TRBJ1-1; perhaps TRBD1 as D (5 bases). V was cut by 1 base and J by 3 bases, with 12 bases left in between. The germline V gene encodes CDR1 GTSNPN and CDR2 SVGIG (reference sequence). The CDR3 consists of 14 residues. CDR3 protein: CAWSGGGRDTEAFF. The CDR3 nucleotides read TGTGCCTGGAGTGGGGGGGGGAGGGACACTGAAGCTTTCTTT.

The chain is built from TRBV6-5 and TRBJ2-7, with 7 positions matching TRBD1. Germline trimming cut 5 bases from V and 2 bases from J; bases unmatched to any gene: 3. Germline V CDR1 and CDR2: MNHEY, SVGAGI. The CDR3 is made up of 13 amino acids. This CDR3 reads CASSQGTAYEQYF. The DNA for the CDR3 is TGTGCCAGCAGTCAAGGGACAGCCTACGAGCAGTACTTC.

V is TRBV19 and J is TRBJ2-1, with no clear D. Germline values: CDR1 LNHDA, CDR2 SQIVND (reference sequence). CDR3 size: 15 residues. V was trimmed by 10 bases and J by 2 bases, leaving 18 bases between them. DNA for the CDR3: TGTGCCATCGCTATAGACTCCTCCCCCTACAATGAGCAGTTCTTC. Translating gives CAIAIDSSPYNEQFF.